This section outlines one T cell receptor beta chain sequence together with its context. The target antigen is unknown. The data derive from a study of radiation and T cells in renal cell carcinoma. Findings and caveats of the study: From baseline, blood top tumor clonotypes peaked at 2 weeks post-radiation. Without pretreatment biopsies, baseline tumor clonotype presence was undetermined.

Described time point: blood 4 weeks post-SBRT, at nephrectomy. Treatment meaning: 15 Gy SBRT to primary tumor, nephrectomy 4 weeks later. Nephrectomy followed 15 Gy stereotactic body radiation by 4 weeks. Clear cell pathology was present in this patient's renal cell carcinoma. This CDR3 spans 15 amino acids. V lost 7 bases to trimming and J lost 17 bases; unmatched junction nucleotides: 21. The V gene's germline CDR1 is LNHDA and CDR2 SQIVND (reference sequence). Profiled with immunoSEQ multiplex PCR; TCRdb holds only in-frame clones, not every one. The table shows fewer than 200,000 clones, with about 87% occurring only once.

This TCR was recovered from a woman between 45 and 60 years old with renal cell carcinoma. The sample consisted of blood, taken from a patient whose treatment included radiotherapy and nephrectomy. This chain links TRBV19 with TRBJ1-4, with 8 nucleotides matching TRBD1. CDR3 sequence: CASTTAGQGSVSLFF. The CDR3 coding sequence is TGTGCCAGTACCACCGCTGGACAGGGTTCGGTCTCCCTTTTTTTT.